A single sample is the source of the 22 T cell receptor beta chains below, sequenced in a study of breast tumors, draining lymph nodes, adjacent tissues. In TCRdb, the multiplex PCR reads were re-called with MiXCR into one record per CDR3 protein. The table includes about 12,000 distinct CDR3 sequences, 30% to 45% detected once. Sequences were obtained from breast tumor tissue. These receptors were taken from a female donor with breast cancer. Some clones in this sample may be carry-over from other donors' samples.

Many counts were recorded for this clonotype. V is TRBV20-1 and J is TRBJ2-5; D remains ambiguous. The CDR3 runs to 13 residues. V shed 5 bases and J shed 2 bases, with 12 bases lying between them. CDR1 DFQATT and CDR2 SNEGSKA come from the germline V gene (reference sequence). The CDR3 sequence: CSAPQLGQETQYF. CDR3 nucleotides: TGCAGTGCTCCCCAGCTGGGACAAGAGACCCAGTACTTC.

This clonotype has ten or more counts. V gene TRBV20-1 combines with J gene TRBJ2-5, with D tentatively TRBD2 (6 bases). The germline V gene encodes CDR1 DFQATT and CDR2 SNEGSKA (reference sequence). The CDR3 is 13 amino acids. With 7 bases removed from V and 5 bases from J, the gap between germline ends came to 17 bases. CDR3 loop: CSVRRRGAETQYF. Here the CDR3 DNA reads TGCAGTGTTAGGCGGAGGGGCGCTGAGACCCAGTACTTC.

This clonotype was seen ten or more times. The J gene is TRBJ1-4, the V gene TRBV20-1; D ambiguous. CDR1 DFQATT and CDR2 SNEGSKA come from the germline V gene (reference sequence). Trimming took off 0 bases at V and 2 bases at J, with 10 bases between the two ends. The CDR3 has 15 amino acids. CDR3 amino acids: CSARDQLPTNEKLFF. The DNA of the CDR3 is TGCAGTGCTAGAGATCAGTTGCCGACTAATGAAAAACTGTTTTTT.

This clonotype is medium-sized (0.01 to 0.1%) by share. This sequence joins TRBV9 and TRBJ2-3; 9 bases are shared with TRBD2. Germline V CDR1 and CDR2: SGDLS, YYNGEE. The CDR3 totals 16 residues. With V trimmed by 3 bases and J by 0 bases, 5 bases remained unmatched. The CDR3 spells CASSASGASSTDTQYF. The CDR3 nucleotides are TGTGCCAGCAGCGCTAGCGGGGCCTCTAGCACAGATACGCAGTATTTT.

Judged by abundance, this clonotype is medium-sized. The chain links TRBV4-1 to TRBJ2-7, with D perhaps assigned TRBD1 or TRBD2 (5 bases each). V was shortened by 1 base and J by 6 bases, with 16 bases between the two germline ends. The CDR3 has 15 residues. Germline V gene sequence: CDR1 MGHRA, CDR2 YSYEKL. CDR3 sequence (DNA): TGCGCCAGCAGCCAAGCTGCTGGGGGTCTATCCGAGCAGTACTTC. It is translated as CASSQAAGGLSEQYF.

Judged by abundance, this clonotype is medium-sized (0.01 to 0.1%). The rearrangement joins TRBV5-1 to TRBJ2-5; D is perhaps TRBD2 (6 bases). With 3 bases removed from V and 1 base from J, the gap between germline ends came to 10 bases. The germline gives CDR1 SGHRS, CDR2 YFSETQ. This CDR3 is 14 amino acids long. Here the CDR3 reads CASSSGLSQETQYF. The CDR3 nucleotides are TGCGCCAGCAGCTCCGGACTATCCCAAGAGACCCAGTACTTC.

V is TRBV4-1 and J is TRBJ2-1, with 7 bases that match TRBD2. V gave up 5 bases and J gave up 0 bases; unmatched junction bases: 4. Per germline, CDR1 MGHRA and CDR2 YSYEKL. This CDR3 comprises 15 residues. The CDR3 bases are TGCGCCAGCAGCTTCGGCGGGAGCTCCTACAATGAGCAGTTCTTC. It is translated as CASSFGGSSYNEQFF.

This clonotype was observed a handful of times. A much more abundant neighbour one base away suggests this may be a read error. The chain carries TRBV20-1 and TRBJ2-7; 11 bases are shared with TRBD2. The J segment lost 1 base and the V segment lost 5 bases, leaving 10 bases of the junction unmatched. Germline V CDR1 and CDR2: DFQATT, SNEGSKA (reference sequence). The CDR3 sequence is 16 residues long. DNA for the CDR3: TGCAGTGCTGGAAAAGGGGGACTAGCGGTTTCCTACGAGCAGTACTTC. This translates into CSAGKGGLAVSYEQYF.

Ten or more counts support this clonotype. V gene TRBV6-5 combines with J gene TRBJ1-5, with 7 bases aligning to TRBD1. Germline V CDR1 and CDR2: MNHEY, SVGAGI. V lost 2 bases to trimming and J lost 5 bases; unmatched junction nucleotides: 6. The CDR3 contains 15 residues. The CDR3: CASSYTTGDDQPQHF. As DNA, the CDR3 is TGTGCCAGCAGTTACACAACAGGGGATGATCAGCCCCAGCATTTT.

The chain uses TRBV12-3 or TRBV12-4 and TRBJ2-5; 11 bases fit TRBD2. With 7 bases clipped from V and 3 bases from J, the junction kept 4 bases outside the gene matches. CDR3 length equals 14 residues. The CDR3: CASTYSGGEETQYF. The CDR3 nucleotides are TGTGCCAGCACCTATAGCGGGGGGGAAGAGACCCAGTACTTC.

Comments on this clonotype: A junction boundary mismatches the germline segment, possibly from a read error. J is TRBJ1-2 and V is TRBV29-1, with TRBD1 identical over 7 bases. CDR1 and CDR2 (germline): SQVTM, ANQGSEA. The CDR3 consists of 11 residues. The CDR3 reads CSVTTGSSYAF. In DNA, the CDR3 is TGCAGCGTCACGACAGGGAGCAGCTACGCCTTC.

This clonotype was counted at least ten times. The chain carries TRBV7-2 and TRBJ1-2; D not certain. The CDR3 loop spans 16 amino acids. The germline V gene encodes CDR1 SGHTA and CDR2 FQGNSA. Deletions cut 1 base from V and 2 bases from J, with 14 bases between. As DNA, the CDR3 is TGTGCCAGCAGCTTAGTTTACAGAGCGGTCAACTATGGCTACACCTTC. Translating it yields CASSLVYRAVNYGYTF.

By sample share, this clonotype is medium-sized. This chain uses TRBV7-2 with TRBJ2-7; D possibly corresponds to TRBD1 (6 bases). Trimming cost V 5 bases and J 0 bases, with 14 bases left between them. The germline V gene encodes CDR1 SGHTA and CDR2 FQGNSA. This CDR3 region has 15 residues. This chain's CDR3 is CASSPRGSDSYEQYF. CDR3 bases: TGTGCCAGCAGCCCCAGGGGTAGCGACTCCTACGAGCAGTACTTC.

This clonotype appeared many times. Here the CDR3 DNA reads TGTGCCAGCTCACCACTAGCGGGGGGCACAGATACGCAGTATTTT. It specifies CASSPLAGGTDTQYF. This sequence joins TRBV18 and TRBJ2-3; 9 bases are a match to TRBD2. This CDR3 contains 15 residues. Per the germline V gene, CDR1 is KGHSH and CDR2 is LQKENI. Trimming at V came to 1 base and at J to 1 base, leaving 0 bases not matched to a gene.

In this sample, this clonotype turned up many times. The rearrangement links TRBV6-2 or TRBV6-3 to TRBJ2-1; no firm D call. V lost 7 bases to trimming and J lost 4 bases, with 8 bases between them. CDR3 size: 12 residues. CDR1 and CDR2 from the germline V gene are MNHEY and SVGEGT. CDR3 residues: CASMDGYNEQFF. CDR3 DNA sequence: TGTGCCAGCATGGATGGGTACAATGAGCAGTTCTTC.

This clonotype was detected ten times or more. V and J are TRBV19 and TRBJ1-5; D remains unclear. This CDR3 has 17 residues. V dropped 7 bases and J dropped 3 bases, with 22 bases sitting between them. Germline CDR1 is LNHDA and CDR2 is SQIVND (reference sequence). In DNA, the CDR3 is TGTGCCAGTAAGTATACTCCTTCCGGCGGTCTCAATCAGCCCCAGCATTTT. Protein sequence: CASKYTPSGGLNQPQHF.

This clonotype was seen ten or more times. J is TRBJ2-1 and V is TRBV11-2; D gene unclear. V lost 1 base to trimming and J lost 5 bases, with 3 bases between them. The CDR3 spans 12 residues. Germline CDR1 and CDR2: SGHAT and FQNNGV. The CDR3 DNA follows: TGTGCCAGCAGCTTAGTCCACAATGAGCAGTTCTTC. Translated, it gives CASSLVHNEQFF.

This clonotype was counted ten times or more. The chain combines TRBV30 with TRBJ1-5, with unresolved D. The CDR3 loop spans 13 amino acids. V lost 0 bases and J 3 bases, leaving 6 bases between the germline ends. The germline CDR1 and CDR2 sequences are GTSNPN and SVGIG (reference sequence). CDR3 bases: TGTGCCTGGAGTGTATTAGCCAATCAGCCCCAGCATTTT. Its protein product is CAWSVLANQPQHF.

This clonotype was recorded at least ten times. The rearrangement links TRBV6-1 to TRBJ2-5, with TRBD2 identical over 13 bases. CDR1 is MNHNS and CDR2 is SASEGT in the germline V gene. V was pared by 3 bases and J by 2 bases, with 0 bases of the junction left unmatched. The CDR3 spans 15 residues. CDR3 sequence: CASSETSGGQETQYF. The DNA of the CDR3 is TGTGCCAGCAGTGAGACTAGCGGGGGGCAAGAGACCCAGTACTTC.

This clonotype has ten or more counts. The J gene is TRBJ1-6, the V gene TRBV28; 8 bases match TRBD1. V dropped 4 bases and J dropped 8; count of bases not matched to a gene: 7. Germline CDR1 reads MDHEN; CDR2 reads SYDVKM. This CDR3 contains 15 residues. CDR3 region: CASSSQGGVDSPLHF. CDR3 DNA sequence: TGTGCCAGCAGTTCACAGGGGGGAGTGGATTCACCCCTCCACTTT.

This clonotype has at least ten counts. J is TRBJ2-7 and V is TRBV6-6, with TRBD2 matching over 12 bases. This CDR3 is 15 amino acids long. In germline, CDR1 is MNHNY, CDR2 SVGAGI (reference sequence). V lost 11 bases and J lost 2; bases outside the gene matches: 10. CDR3 nucleotide sequence: TGTGCCGTCGGGGCCTCTAGCGGGAGGGCCTACGAGCAGTACTTC. Amino acids: CAVGASSGRAYEQYF.

This chain joins TRBV7-9 and TRBJ2-1; D is uncertain. The ends were cut back, 0 bases at V and 0 bases at J, with 6 bases in the middle. The germline gives CDR1 SEHNR, CDR2 FQNEAQ (reference sequence). The CDR3 is 15 residues long. DNA for the CDR3: TGTGCCAGCAGCTTAGCCGGAACCTCCTACAATGAGCAGTTCTTC. Translated, it gives CASSLAGTSYNEQFF.